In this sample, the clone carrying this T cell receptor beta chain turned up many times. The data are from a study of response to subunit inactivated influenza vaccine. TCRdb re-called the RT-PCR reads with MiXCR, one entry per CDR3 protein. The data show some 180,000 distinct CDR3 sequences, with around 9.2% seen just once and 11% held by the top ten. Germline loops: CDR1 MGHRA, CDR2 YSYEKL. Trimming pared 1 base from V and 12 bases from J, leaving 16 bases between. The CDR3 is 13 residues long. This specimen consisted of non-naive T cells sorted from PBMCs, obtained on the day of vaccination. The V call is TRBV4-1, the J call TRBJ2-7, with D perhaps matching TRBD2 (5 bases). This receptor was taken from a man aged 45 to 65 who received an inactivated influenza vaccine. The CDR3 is CASSQGRTSPRYF. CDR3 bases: TGCGCCAGCAGCCAAGGCCGGACTTCCCCCCGGTACTTC.